This T cell receptor beta chain was profiled in a study of blood T cell repertoires in COVID-19. CDR1 is LGHNA and CDR2 is YSLEER in the germline V gene. Trimming took 3 bases from V and 1 from J, leaving 10 bases between them. This CDR3 has 15 amino acids. The data were produced by immunoSEQ multiplex PCR, yet TCRdb's version contains in-frame clones alone and is incomplete. The sample shows 250,000 to 350,000 clones, more than 75% of them seen only once. Sequencing was done on a sample of PBMCs or T cells enriched from blood (not recorded which). This receptor was identified in a man between 60 and 75 years old who had recovered from COVID-19. The chain employs TRBV4-3 and TRBJ1-5; no firm D call. The CDR3 loop reads CASSQDGLSNQPQHF. Here the CDR3 DNA reads TGCGCCAGCAGCCAGGATGGACTCAGCAATCAGCCCCAGCATTTT.